This T cell receptor (beta chain) was documented in a study of shared clonotypes between healthy human individuals. CDR1 and CDR2 (germline): MNHEY, SMNVEV (reference sequence). Trimming stripped 3 bases from V and 4 bases from J, with 10 bases between. The CDR3 spans 14 residues. Naive CD8 cells were CD45RO-negative, positively selected for CCR7, excluding terminally differentiated effector memory CD45RA+ cells. Study conclusions and caveats: Non-shared clonotypes had lower generation probabilities than those shared by all four donors. The genetic and exposure-history diversity represented was limited by few donors.

With respect to this clone: Its matching antigen is unknown. Other nucleotide sequences from this sample produce the same CDR3.

Generated by immunoSEQ multiplex PCR, the TCRdb table keeps only in-frame clones and is missing some. The sample yields roughly 890,000 clones, about 91% seen once. This chain uses TRBV27 with TRBJ2-1; D may match TRBD1 or TRBD2 (6 bases each). The sequence came from a man aged 25-45 years in good health. Sequenced material: naive CD8+ T cells sorted from blood. CDR3 sequence (DNA): TGTGCCAGCAGTTTGCGCGGGACATACAATGAGCAGTTCTTC. Protein sequence: CASSLRGTYNEQFF.